This T cell receptor (beta chain) was sequenced for a study of blood T cell repertoires in COVID-19 (dated by TCRdb to about 2020). Context from the whole study: The collaborator samples originated in the United States, Italy and Spain and spanned the acute and convalescent phases of COVID-19. The samples were drawn from two sources: the first 160 participants of the ongoing ImmuneRACE study, and 1,200 or so subjects contributed by 6 global collaborators. A de-identified subject ID, COVID-19 status, age in years and sex were almost always included in the sample metadata. A freely available public database, intended as a resource for researchers studying the immune response to SARS-CoV-2, is where the repertoires were released. The material from the prospective study consisted of cDNA or gDNA derived from T cells, B-cell-depleted T cells, or PBMCs. Where HLA class I and class II types were available, the types were taken from metadata supplied by the sample provider, not from assay-based typing. The dataset comprised deeply sampled blood TCRbeta repertoires from subjects exposed to, actively infected with, or recovered from COVID-19.

A distance of 11 bases separates the germline ends of V and J, which lose 0 bases and 0 bases respectively. According to the germline V gene (reference sequence), CDR1 reads LNHDA and CDR2 reads SQIVND. The CDR3 sequence holds 16 residues, the cysteine and phenylalanine included. Only the CDR3 portion is preserved as DNA: 48 bases, with reading frame beginning at the first base. The study at large found these results: The quantity of clinical and demographic metadata differed by source and by participant and was supplied without curation.

This clone was counted only a few times. Its antigen has not been determined. No per-base quality is available; no much larger clone lies one base away. The immunoSEQ Assay, a bias-controlled multiplex PCR, was used to amplify TCRbeta CDR3 regions from genomic DNA. Per the source publication's procedure: Nucleated cell counts per sample were estimated from amplification of reference gene primers within the assay. Sequence reads were collapsed and filtered to measure the absolute abundance of every unique TCRbeta CDR3 rearrangement. For each sample, productive Simpson clonality was calculated by taking the square root of Simpson's diversity index across productive rearrangements. Sourced from immuneACCESS, this table was stored by TCRdb with only in-frame sequences that have V and J called. A share of the clones is absent; for the studies checked, an unresolved V gene accounts for under half, and the remainder has no known explanation. The DNA was the basis for D and trimming; V, J and clone size are from that table. Counted in this sample were about 130,000 clones; approximately 82% of them appeared once. The leading ten clones occupy 3.8% of the sample.

Each collaborating institution followed its own protocols to collect whole blood in K2EDTA tubes. For TCRbeta analysis, collaborators shipped samples as frozen whole blood, isolated PBMCs, or DNA extracted from either of those sample types. The chain is made from TRBV19 and TRBJ1-2, and possibly TRBD1, on 5 matching bases. This receptor was identified in a woman aged 45 to 65 with acute or convalescent COVID-19. The sample comprised peripheral blood. The DNA reads as follows: TGTGCCAGTAGTATAGACGGACATGCTCCTAACTATGGCTACACCTTC. It specifies CASSIDGHAPNYGYTF.